This T cell receptor (beta chain) stems from a study of T cell changes during pregnancy in multiple sclerosis. TCRdb's table, derived via immunoSEQ multiplex PCR, lists solely in-frame clones and lacks some. This table has about 38,000 clones, 85% to 95% appearing once. From germline, CDR1 is GTSNPN and CDR2 SVGIG (reference sequence). The ends were cut back, 4 bases at V and 1 base at J, with 11 bases in the middle. CDR3 length: 14 residues. The clonotype originates from a female donor with multiple sclerosis, enrolled in a pregnancy study. The chain is built from TRBV30 and TRBJ2-1; D is possibly TRBD1 (6 bases). Source: CD4+ T cells from peripheral blood mononuclear cells, taken in the second trimester of pregnancy. Here the CDR3 DNA reads TGTGCCTGGACCGCCGGACAGTCCTACAATGAGCAGTTCTTC. As protein: CAWTAGQSYNEQFF.